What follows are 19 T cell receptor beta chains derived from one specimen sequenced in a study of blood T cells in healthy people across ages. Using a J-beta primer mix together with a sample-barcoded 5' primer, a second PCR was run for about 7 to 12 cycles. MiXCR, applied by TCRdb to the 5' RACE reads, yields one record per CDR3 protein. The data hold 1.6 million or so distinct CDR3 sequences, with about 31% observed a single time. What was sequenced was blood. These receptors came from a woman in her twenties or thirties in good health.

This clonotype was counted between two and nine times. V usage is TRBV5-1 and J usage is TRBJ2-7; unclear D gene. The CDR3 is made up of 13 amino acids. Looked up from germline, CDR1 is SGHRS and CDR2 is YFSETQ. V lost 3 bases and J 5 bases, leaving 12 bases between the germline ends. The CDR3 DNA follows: TGCGCCAGCAGCTCCACTGCAGGTGACGAGCAGTACTTC. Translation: CASSSTAGDEQYF.

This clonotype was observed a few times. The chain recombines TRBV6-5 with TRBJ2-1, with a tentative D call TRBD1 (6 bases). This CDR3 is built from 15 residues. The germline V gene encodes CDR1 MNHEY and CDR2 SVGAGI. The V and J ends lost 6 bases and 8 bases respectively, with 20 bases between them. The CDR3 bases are TGTGCCAGCAGGGCCCGAGGGGGATTCGGGGATGAGCAGTTCTTC. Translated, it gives CASRARGGFGDEQFF.

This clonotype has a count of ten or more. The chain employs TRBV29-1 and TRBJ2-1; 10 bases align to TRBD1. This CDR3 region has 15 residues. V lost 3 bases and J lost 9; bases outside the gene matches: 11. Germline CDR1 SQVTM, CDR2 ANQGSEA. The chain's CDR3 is CSVEALGGQGFEQFF. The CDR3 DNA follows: TGCAGCGTTGAGGCTCTCGGGGGACAGGGGTTTGAGCAGTTCTTC.

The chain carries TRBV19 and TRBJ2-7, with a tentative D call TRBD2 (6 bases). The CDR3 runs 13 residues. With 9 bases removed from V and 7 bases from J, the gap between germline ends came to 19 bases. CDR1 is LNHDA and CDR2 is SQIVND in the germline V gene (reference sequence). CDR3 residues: CASSQRDSREQYF. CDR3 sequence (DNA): TGTGCCAGCAGCCAACGGGACTCGCGGGAGCAGTACTTC.

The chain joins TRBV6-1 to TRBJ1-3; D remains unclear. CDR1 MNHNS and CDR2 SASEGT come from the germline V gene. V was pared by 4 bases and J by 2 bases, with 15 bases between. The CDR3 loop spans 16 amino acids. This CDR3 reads CASSAEGILTGNTIYF. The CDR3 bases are TGTGCCAGCAGTGCGGAAGGAATCCTCACTGGAAACACCATATATTTT.

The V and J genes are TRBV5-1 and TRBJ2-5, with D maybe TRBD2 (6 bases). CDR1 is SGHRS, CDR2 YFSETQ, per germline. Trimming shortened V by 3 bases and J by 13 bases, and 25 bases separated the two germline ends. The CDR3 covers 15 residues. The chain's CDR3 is CASSSDSSDYYERYF. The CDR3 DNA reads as TGCGCCAGCAGCTCGGACTCTAGCGACTACTACGAGCGGTACTTC.

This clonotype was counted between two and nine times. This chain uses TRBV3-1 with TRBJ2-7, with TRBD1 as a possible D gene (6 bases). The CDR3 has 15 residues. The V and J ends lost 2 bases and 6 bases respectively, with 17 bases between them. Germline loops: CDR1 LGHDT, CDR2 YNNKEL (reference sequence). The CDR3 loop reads CASSQKTGALGEQYF. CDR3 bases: TGTGCCAGCAGCCAAAAGACAGGAGCGCTGGGCGAGCAGTACTTC.

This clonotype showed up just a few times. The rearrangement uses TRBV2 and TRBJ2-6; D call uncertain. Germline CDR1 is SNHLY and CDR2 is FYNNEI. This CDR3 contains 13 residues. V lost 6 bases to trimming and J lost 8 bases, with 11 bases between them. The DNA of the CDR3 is TGTGCCAGCAGCCTACCCAACCCCAACGTCCTGACTTTC. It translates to CASSLPNPNVLTF.

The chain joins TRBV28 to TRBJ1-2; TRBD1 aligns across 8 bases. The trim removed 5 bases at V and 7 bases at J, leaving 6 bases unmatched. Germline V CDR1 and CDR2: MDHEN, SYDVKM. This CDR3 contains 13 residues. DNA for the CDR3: TGTGCCAGCAGTACAGGGGGAAGACCTGGCTACACCTTC. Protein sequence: CASSTGGRPGYTF.

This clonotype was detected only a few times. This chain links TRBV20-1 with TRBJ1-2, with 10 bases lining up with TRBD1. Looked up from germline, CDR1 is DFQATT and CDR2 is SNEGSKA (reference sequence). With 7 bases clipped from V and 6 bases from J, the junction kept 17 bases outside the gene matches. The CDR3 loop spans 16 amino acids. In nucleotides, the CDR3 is TGCAGTGTCAGAAATCGGGACAGGGGAATTTGGGATGGCTACACCTTC. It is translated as CSVRNRDRGIWDGYTF.

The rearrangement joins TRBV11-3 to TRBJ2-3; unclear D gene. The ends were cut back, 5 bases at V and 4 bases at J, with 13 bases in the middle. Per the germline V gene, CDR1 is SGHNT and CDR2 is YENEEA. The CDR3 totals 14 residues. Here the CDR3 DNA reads TGTGCCAGCAGCCCGTTCTTAGCCCCAGATACGCAGTATTTT. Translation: CASSPFLAPDTQYF. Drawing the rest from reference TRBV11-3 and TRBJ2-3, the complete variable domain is EAGVVQSPRYKIIEKKQPVAFWCNPISGHNTLYWYLQNLGQGPELLIRYENEEAVDDSQLPKDRFSAERLKGVDSTLKIQPAELGDSAVYLCASSPFLAPDTQYFGPGTRLTVL.

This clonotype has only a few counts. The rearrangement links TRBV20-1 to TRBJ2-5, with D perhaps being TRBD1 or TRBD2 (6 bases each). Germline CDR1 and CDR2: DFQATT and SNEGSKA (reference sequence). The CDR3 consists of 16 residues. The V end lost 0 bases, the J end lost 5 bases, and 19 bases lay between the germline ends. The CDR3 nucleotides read TGCAGTGCTAGAGATTTAACAGGGACTGGGATGGAGACCCAGTACTTC. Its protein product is CSARDLTGTGMETQYF.

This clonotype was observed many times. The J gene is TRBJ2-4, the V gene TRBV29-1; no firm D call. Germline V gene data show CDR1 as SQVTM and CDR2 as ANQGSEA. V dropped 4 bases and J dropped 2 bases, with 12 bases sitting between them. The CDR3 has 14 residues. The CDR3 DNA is TGCAGCGTTGGGCGATCGGCGACCAAAAACATTCAGTACTTC. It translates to CSVGRSATKNIQYF. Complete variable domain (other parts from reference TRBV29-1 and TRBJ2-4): SAVISQKPSRDICQRGTSLTIQCQVDSQVTMMFWYRQQPGQSLTLIATANQGSEATYESGFVIDKFPISRPNLTFSTLTVSNMSPEDSSIYLCSVGRSATKNIQYFGAGTRLSVL.

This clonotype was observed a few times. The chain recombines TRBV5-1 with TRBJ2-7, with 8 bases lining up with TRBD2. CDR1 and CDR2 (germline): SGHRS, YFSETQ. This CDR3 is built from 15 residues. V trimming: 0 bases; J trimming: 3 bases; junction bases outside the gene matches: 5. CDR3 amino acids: CASSLGPAGGYEQYF. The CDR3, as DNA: TGCGCCAGCAGCTTGGGCCCCGCGGGGGGCTACGAGCAGTACTTC.

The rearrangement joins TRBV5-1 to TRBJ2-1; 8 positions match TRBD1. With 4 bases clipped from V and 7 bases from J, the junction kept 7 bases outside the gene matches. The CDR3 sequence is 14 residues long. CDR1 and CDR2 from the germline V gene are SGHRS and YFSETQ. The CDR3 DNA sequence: TGCGCCAGCAGCCCTTGGGACAGGAGTAATGAGCAGTTCTTC. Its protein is CASSPWDRSNEQFF.

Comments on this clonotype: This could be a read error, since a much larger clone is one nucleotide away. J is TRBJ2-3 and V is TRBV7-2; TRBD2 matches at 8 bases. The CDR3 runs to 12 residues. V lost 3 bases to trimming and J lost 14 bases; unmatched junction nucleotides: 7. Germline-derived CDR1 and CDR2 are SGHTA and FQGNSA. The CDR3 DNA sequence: TGTGCCAGCAGCTTCGGGGGGGCGAAACCGTATTTT. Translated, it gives CASSFGGAKPYF.

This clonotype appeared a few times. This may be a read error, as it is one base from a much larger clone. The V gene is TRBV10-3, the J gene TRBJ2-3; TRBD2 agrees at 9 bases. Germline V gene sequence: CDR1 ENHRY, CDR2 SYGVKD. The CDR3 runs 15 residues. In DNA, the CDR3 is TGTGCCGTCAGTGGTAGCGGGGGAGGCACAGATACGCAGTATTTT. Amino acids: CAVSGSGGGTDTQYF.

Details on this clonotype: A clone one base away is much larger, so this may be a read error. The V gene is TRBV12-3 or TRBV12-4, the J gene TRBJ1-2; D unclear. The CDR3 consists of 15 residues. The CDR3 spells CASSPASSGDYDYTF. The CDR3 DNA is TGTGCCAGCAGTCCAGCTTCCTCGGGTGACTATGACTACACCTTC.

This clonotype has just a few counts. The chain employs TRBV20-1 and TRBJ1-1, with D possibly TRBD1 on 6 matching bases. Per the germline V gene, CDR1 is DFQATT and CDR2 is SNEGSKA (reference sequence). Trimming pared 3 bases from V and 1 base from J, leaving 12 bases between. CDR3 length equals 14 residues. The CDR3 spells CSASGWGQNTEAFF. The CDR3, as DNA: TGCAGTGCTAGTGGATGGGGACAGAACACTGAAGCTTTCTTT.